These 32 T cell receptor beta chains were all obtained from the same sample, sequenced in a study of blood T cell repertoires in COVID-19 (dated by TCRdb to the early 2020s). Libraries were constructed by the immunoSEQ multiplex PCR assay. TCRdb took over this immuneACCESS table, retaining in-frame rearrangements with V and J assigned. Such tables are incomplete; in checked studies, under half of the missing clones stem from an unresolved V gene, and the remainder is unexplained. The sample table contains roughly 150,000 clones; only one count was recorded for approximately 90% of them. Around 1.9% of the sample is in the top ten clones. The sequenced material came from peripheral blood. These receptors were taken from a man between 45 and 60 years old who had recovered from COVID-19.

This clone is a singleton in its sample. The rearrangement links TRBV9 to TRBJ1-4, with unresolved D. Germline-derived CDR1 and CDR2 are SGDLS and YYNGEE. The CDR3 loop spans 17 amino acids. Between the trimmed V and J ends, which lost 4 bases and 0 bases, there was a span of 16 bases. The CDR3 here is CASSPLGRRPTNEKLFF. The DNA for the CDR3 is TGTGCCAGCAGCCCCCTGGGCCGACGACCAACTAATGAAAAACTGTTTTTT.

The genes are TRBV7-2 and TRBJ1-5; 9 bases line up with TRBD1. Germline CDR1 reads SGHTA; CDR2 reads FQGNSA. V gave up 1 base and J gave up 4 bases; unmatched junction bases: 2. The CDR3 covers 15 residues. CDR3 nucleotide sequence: TGTGCCAGCAGCTTAGTCGGGACAGGGAATCAGCCCCAGCATTTT. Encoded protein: CASSLVGTGNQPQHF.

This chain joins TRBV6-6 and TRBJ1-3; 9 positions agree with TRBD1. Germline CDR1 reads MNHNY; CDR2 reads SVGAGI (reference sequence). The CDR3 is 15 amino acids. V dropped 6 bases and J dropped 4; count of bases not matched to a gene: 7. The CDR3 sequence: CASRWNRGPGNTIYF. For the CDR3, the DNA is TGTGCCAGCAGATGGAACAGGGGGCCGGGAAACACCATATATTTT.

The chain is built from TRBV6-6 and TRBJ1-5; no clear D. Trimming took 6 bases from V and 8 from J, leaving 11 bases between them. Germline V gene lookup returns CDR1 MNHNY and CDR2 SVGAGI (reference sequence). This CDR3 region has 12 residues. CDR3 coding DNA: TGTGCCAGCAGAAGCTCCGGGGAGCCCCAGCATTTT. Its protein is CASRSSGEPQHF.

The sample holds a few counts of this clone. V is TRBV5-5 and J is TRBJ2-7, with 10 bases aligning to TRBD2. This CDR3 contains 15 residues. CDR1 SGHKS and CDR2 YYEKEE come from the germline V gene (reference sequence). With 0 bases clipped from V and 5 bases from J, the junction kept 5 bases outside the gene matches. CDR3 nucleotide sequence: TGTGCCAGCAGCTTGGCCCCAGCGGGAGGGGACGAGCAGTACTTC. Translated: CASSLAPAGGDEQYF.

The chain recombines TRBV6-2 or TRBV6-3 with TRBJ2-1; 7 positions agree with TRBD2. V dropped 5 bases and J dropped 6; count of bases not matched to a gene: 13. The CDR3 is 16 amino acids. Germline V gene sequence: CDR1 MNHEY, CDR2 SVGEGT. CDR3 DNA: TGTGCCAGCAGTCCCCAAGTGGGACTATCAAGCAATGAGCAGTTCTTC. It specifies CASSPQVGLSSNEQFF.

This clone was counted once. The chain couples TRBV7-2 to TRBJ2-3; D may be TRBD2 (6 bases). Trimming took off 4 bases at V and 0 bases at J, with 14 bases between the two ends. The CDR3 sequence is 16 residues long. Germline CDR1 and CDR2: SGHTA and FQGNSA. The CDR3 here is CASSSGTYSSTDTQYF. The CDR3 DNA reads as TGTGCCAGCAGCTCAGGGACTTACTCTAGCACAGATACGCAGTATTTT.

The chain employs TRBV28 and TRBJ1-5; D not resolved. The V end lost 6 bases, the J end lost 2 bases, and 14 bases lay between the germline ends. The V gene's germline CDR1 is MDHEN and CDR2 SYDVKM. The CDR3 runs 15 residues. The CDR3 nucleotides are TGTGCCAGCAGCACGGGGAATTCGGGCAATCAGCCCCAGCATTTT. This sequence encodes CASSTGNSGNQPQHF.

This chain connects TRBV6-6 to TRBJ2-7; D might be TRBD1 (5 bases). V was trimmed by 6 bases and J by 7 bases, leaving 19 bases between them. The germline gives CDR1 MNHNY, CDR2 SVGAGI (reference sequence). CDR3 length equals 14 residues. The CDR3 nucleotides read TGTGCCAGCAGCTCTTTAGGCCAGGGCGCGGAGCAGTACTTC. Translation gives CASSSLGQGAEQYF.

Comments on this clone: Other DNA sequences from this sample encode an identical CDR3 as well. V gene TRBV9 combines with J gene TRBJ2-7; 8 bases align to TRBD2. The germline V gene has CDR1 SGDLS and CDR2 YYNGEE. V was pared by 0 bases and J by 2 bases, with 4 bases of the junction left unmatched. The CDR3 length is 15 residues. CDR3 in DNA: TGTGCCAGCAGCGTAGCTACCGGGGGGGCCTACGAGCAGTACTTC. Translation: CASSVATGGAYEQYF.

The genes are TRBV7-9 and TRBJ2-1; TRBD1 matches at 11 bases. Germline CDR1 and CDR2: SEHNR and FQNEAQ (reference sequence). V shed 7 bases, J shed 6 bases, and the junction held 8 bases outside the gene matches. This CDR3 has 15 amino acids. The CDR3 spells CASTRRGQGANEQFF. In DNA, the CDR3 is TGTGCCAGCACCCGGAGAGGACAGGGGGCCAATGAGCAGTTCTTC.

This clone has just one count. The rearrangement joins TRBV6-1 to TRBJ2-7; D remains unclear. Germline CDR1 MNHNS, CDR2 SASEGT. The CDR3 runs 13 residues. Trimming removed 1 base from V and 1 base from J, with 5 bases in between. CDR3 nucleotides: TGTGCCAGCAGTGAAGAACAGTCCTACGAGCAGTACTTC. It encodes CASSEEQSYEQYF.

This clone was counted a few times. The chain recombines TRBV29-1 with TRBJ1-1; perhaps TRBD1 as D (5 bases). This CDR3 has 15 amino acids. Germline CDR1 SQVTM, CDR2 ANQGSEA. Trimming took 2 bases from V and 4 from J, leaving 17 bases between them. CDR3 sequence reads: CSVEPRTAGITEAFF. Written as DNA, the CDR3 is TGCAGCGTTGAACCCCGGACCGCAGGGATCACTGAAGCTTTCTTT. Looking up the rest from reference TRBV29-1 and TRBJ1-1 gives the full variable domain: SAVISQKPSRDICQRGTSLTIQCQVDSQVTMMFWYRQQPGQSLTLIATANQGSEATYESGFVIDKFPISRPNLTFSTLTVSNMSPEDSSIYLCSVEPRTAGITEAFFGQGTRLTVV.

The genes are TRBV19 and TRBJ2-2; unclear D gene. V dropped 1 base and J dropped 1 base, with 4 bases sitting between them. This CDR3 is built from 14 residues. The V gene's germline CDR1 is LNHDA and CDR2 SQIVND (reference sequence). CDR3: CASSIGQNTGELFF. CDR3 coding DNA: TGTGCCAGTAGTATAGGACAGAACACCGGGGAGCTGTTTTTT.

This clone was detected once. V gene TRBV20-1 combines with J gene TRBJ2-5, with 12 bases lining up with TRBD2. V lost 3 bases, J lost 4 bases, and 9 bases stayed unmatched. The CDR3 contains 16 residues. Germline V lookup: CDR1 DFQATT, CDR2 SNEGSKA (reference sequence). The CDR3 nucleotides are TGCAGTGCTAGTCGCCTAGCGGGAGGGTTCGGAGAGACCCAGTACTTC. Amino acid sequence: CSASRLAGGFGETQYF.

The CDR3 sequence is CASRQTGFSSYEQYF. The CDR3 DNA is TGTGCCAGCAGACAGACAGGGTTCAGCTCCTACGAGCAGTACTTC. The genes are TRBV5-6 and TRBJ2-7, with 7 bases lining up with TRBD1. The CDR3 is made up of 15 amino acids. The germline CDR1 and CDR2 sequences are SGHDT and YYEEEE. J was trimmed by 0 bases and V by 5 bases; bases with no gene match: 8.

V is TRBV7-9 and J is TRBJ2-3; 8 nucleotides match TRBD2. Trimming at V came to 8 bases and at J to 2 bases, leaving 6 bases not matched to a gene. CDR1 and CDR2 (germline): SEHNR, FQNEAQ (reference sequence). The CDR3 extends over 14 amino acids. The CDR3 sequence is CASLAGGSTDTQYF. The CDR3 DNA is TGTGCCAGCTTGGCGGGGGGTTCCACAGATACGCAGTATTTT.

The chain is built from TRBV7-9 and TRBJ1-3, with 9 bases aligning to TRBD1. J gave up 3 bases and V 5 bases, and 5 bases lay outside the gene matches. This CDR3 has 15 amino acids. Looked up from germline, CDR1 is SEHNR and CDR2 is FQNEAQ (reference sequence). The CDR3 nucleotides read TGTGCCAGCAGCCCGCCGGGACAGGGTGGAAACACCATATATTTT. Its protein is CASSPPGQGGNTIYF.

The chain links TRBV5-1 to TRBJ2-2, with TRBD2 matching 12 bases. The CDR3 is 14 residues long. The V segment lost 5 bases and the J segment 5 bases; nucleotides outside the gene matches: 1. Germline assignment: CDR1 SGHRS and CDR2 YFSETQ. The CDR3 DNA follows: TGCGCCAGCAGTCTAGCGGGAGGGACCGGGGAGCTGTTTTTT. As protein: CASSLAGGTGELFF.

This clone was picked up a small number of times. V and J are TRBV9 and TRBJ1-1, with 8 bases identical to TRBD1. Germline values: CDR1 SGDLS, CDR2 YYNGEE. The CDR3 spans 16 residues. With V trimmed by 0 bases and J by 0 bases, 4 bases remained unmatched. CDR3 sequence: CASSVVTGGMNTEAFF. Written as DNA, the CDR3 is TGTGCCAGCAGCGTAGTCACAGGGGGGATGAACACTGAAGCTTTCTTT.

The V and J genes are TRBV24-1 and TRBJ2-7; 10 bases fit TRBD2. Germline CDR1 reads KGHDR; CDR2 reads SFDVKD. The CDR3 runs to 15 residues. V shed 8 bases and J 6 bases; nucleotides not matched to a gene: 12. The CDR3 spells CATINPGLAQGEQYF. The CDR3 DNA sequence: TGTGCCACCATAAACCCGGGACTAGCGCAGGGCGAGCAGTACTTC.

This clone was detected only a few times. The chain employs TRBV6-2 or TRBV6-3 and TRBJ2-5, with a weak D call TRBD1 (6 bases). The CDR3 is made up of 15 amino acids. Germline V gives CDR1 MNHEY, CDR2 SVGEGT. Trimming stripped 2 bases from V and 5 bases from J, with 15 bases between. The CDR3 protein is CASSYGGLGVETQYF. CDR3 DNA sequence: TGTGCCAGCAGTTACGGGGGCTTAGGAGTGGAGACCCAGTACTTC.

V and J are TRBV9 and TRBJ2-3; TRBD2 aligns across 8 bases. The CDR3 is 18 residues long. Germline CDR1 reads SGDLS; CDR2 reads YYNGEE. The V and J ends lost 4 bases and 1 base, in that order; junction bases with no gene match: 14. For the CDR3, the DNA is TGTGCCAGCAGCCCCTACCCGGCGGGGGGCCTAGGCACAGATACGCAGTATTTT. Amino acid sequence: CASSPYPAGGLGTDTQYF.

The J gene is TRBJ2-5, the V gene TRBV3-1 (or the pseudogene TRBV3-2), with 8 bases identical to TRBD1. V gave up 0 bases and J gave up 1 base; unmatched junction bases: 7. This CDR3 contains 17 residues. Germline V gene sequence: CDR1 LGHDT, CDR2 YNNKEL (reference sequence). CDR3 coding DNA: TGTGCCAGCAGCCAAGAGGGCCTGCAGGGGGCCCAAGAGACCCAGTACTTC. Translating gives CASSQEGLQGAQETQYF.

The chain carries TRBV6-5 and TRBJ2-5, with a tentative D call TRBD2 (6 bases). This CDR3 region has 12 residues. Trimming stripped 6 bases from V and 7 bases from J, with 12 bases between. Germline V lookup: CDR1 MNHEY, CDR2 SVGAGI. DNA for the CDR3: TGTGCCAGCAGGGACCCCGGGGGGACCCAGTACTTC. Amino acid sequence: CASRDPGGTQYF.

The CDR3 spells CASSPTGGEVAGGPDTDTQYF. CDR3 nucleotides: TGCGCCAGCAGCCCCACGGGAGGGGAGGTAGCGGGGGGGCCGGATACAGATACGCAGTATTTT. This sequence joins TRBV4-1 and TRBJ2-3; TRBD2 agrees at 11 bases. CDR1 and CDR2 from the germline V gene are MGHRA and YSYEKL. V lost 4 bases to trimming and J lost 3 bases; unmatched junction nucleotides: 21. The CDR3 has 21 amino acids.

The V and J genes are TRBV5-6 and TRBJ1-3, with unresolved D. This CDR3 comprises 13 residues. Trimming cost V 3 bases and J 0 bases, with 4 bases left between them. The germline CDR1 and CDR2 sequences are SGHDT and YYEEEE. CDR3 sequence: CASSSVSGNTIYF. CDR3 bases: TGTGCCAGCAGCTCAGTCTCTGGAAACACCATATATTTT.

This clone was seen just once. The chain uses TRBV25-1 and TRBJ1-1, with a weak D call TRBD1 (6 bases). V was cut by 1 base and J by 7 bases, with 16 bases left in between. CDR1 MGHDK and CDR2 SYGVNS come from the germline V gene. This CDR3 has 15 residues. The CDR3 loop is CASSEWGGGKDEAFF. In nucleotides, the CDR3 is TGTGCCAGCAGTGAATGGGGAGGGGGTAAGGATGAAGCTTTCTTT.

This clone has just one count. CDR3 DNA sequence: TGTGCCAGCAGCTTTCAGGGAAATAATTCACCCCTCCACTTT. Amino acids: CASSFQGNNSPLHF. The genes are TRBV7-2 and TRBJ1-6; a weak D match, TRBD1 (5 bases). The V end was cut by 3 bases, the J end by 5 bases, with 8 bases between. CDR3 length equals 14 residues. The germline gives CDR1 SGHTA, CDR2 FQGNSA.

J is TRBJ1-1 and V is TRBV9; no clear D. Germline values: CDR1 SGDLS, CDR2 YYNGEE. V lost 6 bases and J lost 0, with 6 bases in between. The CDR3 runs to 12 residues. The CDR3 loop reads CASTGMNTEAFF. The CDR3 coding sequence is TGTGCCAGCACCGGGATGAACACTGAAGCTTTCTTT.

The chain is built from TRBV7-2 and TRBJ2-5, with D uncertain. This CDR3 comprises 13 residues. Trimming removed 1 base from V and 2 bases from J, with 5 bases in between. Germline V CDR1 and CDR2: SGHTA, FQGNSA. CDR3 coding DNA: TGTGCCAGCAGCTTAGGCAGACAAGAGACCCAGTACTTC. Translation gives CASSLGRQETQYF.

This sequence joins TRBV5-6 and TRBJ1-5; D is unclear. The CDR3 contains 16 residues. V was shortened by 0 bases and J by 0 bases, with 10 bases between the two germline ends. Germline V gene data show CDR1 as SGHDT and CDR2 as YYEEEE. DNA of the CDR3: TGTGCCAGCAGCTTGGGCGGAGGGTATAGCAATCAGCCCCAGCATTTT. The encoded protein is CASSLGGGYSNQPQHF. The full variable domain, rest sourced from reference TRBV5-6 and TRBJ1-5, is DAGVTQSPTHLIKTRGQQVTLRCSPKSGHDTVSWYQQALGQGPQFIFQYYEEEERQRGNFPDRFSGHQFPNYSSELNVNALLLGDSALYLCASSLGGGYSNQPQHFGDGTRLSIL.